A selection of T cell receptor beta chains follows, all from one sample in a study of control samples from healthy donors and cancer patients. The data were produced by immunoSEQ multiplex PCR, yet TCRdb's version contains in-frame clones alone and is incomplete. The sample records 120,000 to 150,000 clones, under 95% being singletons. Sequencing used blood. Source of these receptors: a man aged 40-55 years in good health. Each CDR3 is given with its conserved first and last residue. The D gene is left open where the match is weak. Clone size is given for some rows only: seen once, a few or many times, or a class if the clone is expanded.

NA 15 TRBJ1-2 TRBV27 NA CASSTEFRREDGYTF TGTGCCAGCAGTACCGAATTCCGCAGGGAGGATGGCTACACCTTC
NA 13 TRBJ2-7 TRBV29-1 NA CSVEKDGSWEQYF TGCAGCGTTGAAAAGGACGGATCTTGGGAGCAGTACTTC
NA 16 TRBJ2-3 TRBV4-2 TRBD1 CASSRGTGKGTDTQYF TGTGCCAGCAGCCGGGGGACAGGGAAAGGCACAGATACGCAGTATTTT
NA 15 TRBJ2-2 TRBV6-2/TRBV6-3 NA CASSYPEGITGELFF TGTGCCAGCAGTTACCCTGAGGGGATCACCGGGGAGCTGTTTTTT
NA 13 TRBJ1-1 TRBV7-2 NA CASSSYRNTEAFF TGTGCCAGCAGCTCTTACAGGAACACTGAAGCTTTCTTT
NA 11 TRBJ2-1 TRBV5-6 NA CASSLLNEQFF TGTGCCAGCAGCTTGTTGAATGAGCAGTTCTTC
NA 15 TRBJ1-4 TRBV5-3 TRBD1 CARSFSRQGSEKLFF TGTGCCAGAAGCTTCTCGAGACAGGGGAGTGAAAAACTGTTTTTT
NA 14 TRBJ1-5 TRBV7-9 NA CASSLAAGNQPQHF TGTGCCAGCAGCTTAGCGGCTGGGAATCAGCCCCAGCATTTT
NA 15 TRBJ2-7 TRBV4-1 NA CASSQDRTGLREQYF TGCGCCAGCAGCCAAGACAGGACAGGACTACGGGAGCAGTACTTC
once 12 TRBJ1-1 TRBV25-1 NA CASSKSGRGAFF TGTGCCAGCAGCAAATCGGGCAGGGGAGCTTTCTTT
NA 12 TRBJ2-3 TRBV15 NA CATSRGIDTQYF TGTGCCACCAGCAGAGGGATAGATACGCAGTATTTT
once 12 TRBJ2-4 TRBV30 NA CAWSRGINIQYF TGTGCCTGGAGTAGGGGGATCAACATTCAGTACTTC
few 14 TRBJ2-7 TRBV27 NA CASRSRQSSYEQYF TGTGCCAGCAGATCAAGACAGAGCTCCTACGAGCAGTACTTC
NA 20 TRBJ1-6 TRBV5-4 TRBD1 CASSSFPMGQGSSYNSPLHF TGTGCCAGCAGCTCCTTCCCGATGGGACAGGGGAGCTCCTATAATTCACCCCTCCACTTT
NA 14 TRBJ2-6 TRBV6-5 NA CASSIHREANVLTF TGTGCCAGCAGTATACACAGGGAAGCCAACGTCCTGACTTTC
NA 15 TRBJ2-1 TRBV6-1 TRBD2 CASSEASGGANEQFF TGTGCCAGCAGTGAAGCTAGCGGGGGGGCCAATGAGCAGTTCTTC
NA 13 TRBJ1-2 TRBV7-9 TRBD1 CASSFMEGAGYTF TGTGCCAGCAGCTTCATGGAGGGGGCCGGCTACACCTTC
once 12 TRBJ2-2 TRBV30 NA CAWIPGTGELFF TGTGCCTGGATACCAGGTACCGGGGAGCTGTTTTTT
NA 16 TRBJ2-7 TRBV4-2 NA CASSQEAKGGEYEQYF TGTGCCAGCAGCCAAGAGGCGAAGGGGGGCGAATACGAGCAGTACTTC
NA 19 TRBJ2-6 TRBV5-1 NA CARSLTARGGGSGANVLTF TGCGCCCGCAGCTTGACCGCGCGAGGGGGGGGGTCTGGGGCCAACGTCCTGACTTTC
NA 14 TRBJ1-1 TRBV5-1 NA CASSLGKANTEAFF TGCGCCAGCAGCTTGGGTAAGGCGAACACTGAAGCTTTCTTT
NA 13 TRBJ2-3 TRBV3-1/TRBV3-2 NA CASRGVGTDTQYF TGTGCCAGCAGAGGGGTCGGCACAGATACGCAGTATTTT
NA 13 TRBJ1-1 TRBV28 NA CASISPGNTEAFF TGTGCCAGCATAAGTCCCGGGAACACTGAAGCTTTCTTT
NA 13 TRBJ1-2 TRBV18 NA CASSRPGNYGYTF TGTGCCAGCTCTAGACCCGGGAACTATGGCTACACCTTC
NA 13 TRBJ2-2 TRBV6-5 NA CASKNGLFGELFF TGTGCCAGCAAAAACGGGCTATTCGGGGAGCTGTTTTTT